This entry features one T cell receptor beta chain sequence. This sample is drawn from a study of blood T cell repertoires in COVID-19. Turning to the study itself: T cells, B-cell-depleted T cells, or PBMCs provided the cDNA or gDNA that served as material.

TCRdb's copy holds only in-frame clones and misses some; the assay was immunoSEQ multiplex PCR. The sample carries about 150,000 clones, 86% recorded once. Looked up from germline, CDR1 is ENHRY and CDR2 is SYGVKD. Between the trimmed V and J ends, which lost 2 bases and 2 bases, there was a span of 3 bases. The CDR3 covers 12 residues. The sample was peripheral blood. V usage is TRBV10-3 and J usage is TRBJ1-2; D gene ambiguous. This sequence was found in a woman in her 70s with acute or convalescent COVID-19. CDR3 sequence reads: CAISERNYGYTF. The CDR3 DNA sequence: TGTGCCATCAGTGAGCGGAACTATGGCTACACCTTC.